The rows below give T cell receptor beta chains drawn from one sample of a study of cytomegalovirus exposure and HLA in healthy donors. The method was immunoSEQ multiplex PCR; TCRdb's version includes in-frame clones alone and lacks a portion of them. The table records 150,000 or so clones, over 70% of them present only once. Sequenced material: PBMCs. Receptor source: a man younger than 40 in good health and CMV-seropositive. CDR3s include the opening cysteine and the closing phenylalanine or tryptophan. The D gene is left open where the match is weak. For some rows the clone size is stated as once, few or many, or as a class when expanded; others skip it.

clone size: .; V gene: TRBV4-1; D gene: .; J gene: TRBJ2-7; CDR3 protein: CASSQGTAREQYF; CDR3 DNA: TGCGCCAGCAGCCAAGGGACAGCTCGCGAGCAGTACTTC
clone size: .; V gene: TRBV5-4; D gene: TRBD1; J gene: TRBJ1-2; CDR3 protein: CASSPGTGRGYTF; CDR3 DNA: TGTGCCAGCAGCCCGGGGACAGGGCGTGGCTACACCTTC
clone size: .; V gene: TRBV28; D gene: .; J gene: TRBJ1-4; CDR3 protein: CATLSVGVREKLFF; CDR3 DNA: TGTGCCACCTTATCAGTCGGGGTACGCGAAAAACTGTTTTTT
clone size: .; V gene: TRBV13; D gene: TRBD1; J gene: TRBJ2-7; CDR3 protein: CASSFAAGQGREQYF; CDR3 DNA: TGTGCCAGCAGCTTTGCCGCTGGACAGGGTCGAGAGCAGTACTTC
clone size: .; V gene: TRBV2; D gene: TRBD2; J gene: TRBJ2-1; CDR3 protein: CASSEQAGVYNEQFF; CDR3 DNA: TGTGCCAGCAGTGAACAAGCGGGAGTCTACAATGAGCAGTTCTTC
clone size: .; V gene: TRBV2; D gene: TRBD2; J gene: TRBJ2-2; CDR3 protein: CASNKAGVGTGELFF; CDR3 DNA: TGTGCCAGCAACAAAGCGGGAGTAGGTACCGGGGAGCTGTTTTTT
clone size: .; V gene: TRBV2; D gene: .; J gene: TRBJ1-2; CDR3 protein: CASSEASTVPGNYGYTF; CDR3 DNA: TGTGCCAGCAGTGAAGCGAGCACCGTTCCAGGGAACTATGGCTACACCTTC
clone size: .; V gene: TRBV10-3; D gene: TRBD2; J gene: TRBJ2-1; CDR3 protein: CATLTSGSSPSSYNEQFF; CDR3 DNA: TGTGCCACCCTAACTAGCGGGAGCTCCCCCAGCTCCTACAATGAGCAGTTCTTC
clone size: .; V gene: TRBV28; D gene: .; J gene: TRBJ2-5; CDR3 protein: CASSLYLSGETQYF; CDR3 DNA: TGTGCCAGCAGTTTATATCTGTCCGGAGAGACCCAGTACTTC
clone size: .; V gene: TRBV19; D gene: .; J gene: TRBJ1-1; CDR3 protein: CASAQTGLNTEAFF; CDR3 DNA: TGTGCCAGTGCCCAGACAGGATTGAACACTGAAGCTTTCTTT
clone size: .; V gene: TRBV6-4; D gene: TRBD1; J gene: TRBJ2-3; CDR3 protein: CASSSGTGTDTQYF; CDR3 DNA: TGTGCCAGCAGCTCCGGGACAGGCACGGATACGCAGTATTTT
clone size: .; V gene: TRBV2; D gene: TRBD2; J gene: TRBJ2-1; CDR3 protein: CASSQLAGPINEQFF; CDR3 DNA: TGTGCCAGCAGTCAACTAGCGGGTCCTATTAATGAGCAGTTCTTC
clone size: once; V gene: TRBV6-5; D gene: .; J gene: TRBJ1-1; CDR3 protein: CASTNIRGTEAFF; CDR3 DNA: TGTGCCAGCACCAACATTCGGGGCACTGAAGCTTTCTTT
clone size: .; V gene: TRBV27; D gene: TRBD1; J gene: TRBJ1-5; CDR3 protein: CASSDDRGNQPQHF; CDR3 DNA: TGTGCCAGCAGTGACGACAGGGGTAATCAGCCCCAGCATTTT
clone size: .; V gene: TRBV5-1; D gene: TRBD1; J gene: TRBJ1-1; CDR3 protein: CASSLGGTGRVTEAFF; CDR3 DNA: TGCGCCAGCAGCTTGGGGGGGACAGGGAGGGTCACTGAAGCTTTCTTT
clone size: .; V gene: TRBV27; D gene: .; J gene: TRBJ2-5; CDR3 protein: CASKRKGRSGETQYF; CDR3 DNA: TGTGCCAGCAAGCGGAAGGGGAGGTCCGGAGAGACCCAGTACTTC
clone size: .; V gene: TRBV2; D gene: .; J gene: TRBJ2-7; CDR3 protein: CASTPGVAGQGSLDEQYF; CDR3 DNA: TGTGCCAGCACCCCAGGGGTAGCGGGACAGGGCTCTCTTGACGAGCAGTACTTC
clone size: .; V gene: TRBV13; D gene: TRBD2; J gene: TRBJ2-3; CDR3 protein: CASSPGTSGRAKDTQYF; CDR3 DNA: TGTGCCAGCAGCCCAGGGACTAGCGGGAGGGCGAAAGATACGCAGTATTTT
clone size: .; V gene: TRBV5-1; D gene: TRBD2; J gene: TRBJ2-7; CDR3 protein: CASSTTSASPYEQYF; CDR3 DNA: TGCGCCAGCAGCACTACTAGCGCCTCGCCCTACGAGCAGTACTTC
clone size: .; V gene: TRBV18; D gene: .; J gene: TRBJ2-2; CDR3 protein: CASSSTGKNTGELFF; CDR3 DNA: TGTGCCAGCTCATCCACGGGAAAGAACACCGGGGAGCTGTTTTTT
clone size: .; V gene: TRBV15; D gene: .; J gene: TRBJ2-6; CDR3 protein: CATSGFLRDSGANVLTF; CDR3 DNA: TGTGCCACCAGCGGATTCCTCAGGGACTCTGGGGCCAACGTCCTGACTTTC
clone size: .; V gene: TRBV5-4; D gene: TRBD2; J gene: TRBJ2-1; CDR3 protein: CASSPGLAGVYNEQFF; CDR3 DNA: TGTGCCAGCAGCCCAGGACTAGCGGGGGTATACAATGAGCAGTTCTTC